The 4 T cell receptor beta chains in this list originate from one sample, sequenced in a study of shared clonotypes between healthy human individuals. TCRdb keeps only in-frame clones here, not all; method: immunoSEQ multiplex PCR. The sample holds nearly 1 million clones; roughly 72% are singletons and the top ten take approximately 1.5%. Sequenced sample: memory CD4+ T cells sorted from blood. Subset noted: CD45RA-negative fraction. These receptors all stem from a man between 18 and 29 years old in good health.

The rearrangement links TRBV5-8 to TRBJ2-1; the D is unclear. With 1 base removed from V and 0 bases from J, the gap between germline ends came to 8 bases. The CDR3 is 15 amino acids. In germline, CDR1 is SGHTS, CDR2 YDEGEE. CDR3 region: CASSLWRSSYNEQFF. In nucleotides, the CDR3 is TGTGCCAGCAGCTTGTGGCGCAGCTCCTACAATGAGCAGTTCTTC.

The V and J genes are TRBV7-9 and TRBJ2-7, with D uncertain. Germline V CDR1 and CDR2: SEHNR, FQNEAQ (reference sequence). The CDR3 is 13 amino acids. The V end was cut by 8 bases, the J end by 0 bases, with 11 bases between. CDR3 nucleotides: TGTGCCAGCCAAGCGAGGACCTCCTACGAGCAGTACTTC. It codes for CASQARTSYEQYF.

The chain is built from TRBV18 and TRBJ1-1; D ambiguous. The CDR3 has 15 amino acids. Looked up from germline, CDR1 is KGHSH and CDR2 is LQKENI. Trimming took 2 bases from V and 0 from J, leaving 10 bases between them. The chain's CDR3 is CASSPGSDMNTEAFF. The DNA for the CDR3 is TGTGCCAGCTCACCAGGGAGCGATATGAACACTGAAGCTTTCTTT. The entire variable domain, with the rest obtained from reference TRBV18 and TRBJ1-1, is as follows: NAGVMQNPRHLVRRRGQEARLRCSPMKGHSHVYWYRQLPEEGLKFMVYLQKENIIDESGMPKERFSAEFPKEGPSILRIQQVVRGDSAAYFCASSPGSDMNTEAFFGQGTRLTVV.

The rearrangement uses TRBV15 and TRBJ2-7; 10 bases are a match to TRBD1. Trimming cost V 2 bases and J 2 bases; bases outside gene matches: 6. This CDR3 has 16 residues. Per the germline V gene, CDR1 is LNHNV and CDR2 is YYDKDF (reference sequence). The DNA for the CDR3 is TGTGCCACCAGCAGAAGCCGGGACAGGGGAACCTACGAGCAGTACTTC. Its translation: CATSRSRDRGTYEQYF.